This T cell receptor (beta chain) stems from a study of T cells in Graves' hyperthyroidism and ophthalmopathy. Findings of the study overall: Blood also contained most expanded thyroid clonotypes above 0.001.

The CDR3 regions of TCR beta were amplified from RNA transcripts. The TCR CDR3 first-round RT-PCR relied on the HTBI primer set. A single record per CDR3 protein comes from TCRdb applying MiXCR to the multiplex PCR reads. The sample yields around 180,000 distinct CDR3 sequences, over 15% seen once. Ten or more counts support this clonotype. Its specificity is unknown. Graves' hyperthyroidism is called stable when ophthalmopathy does not progress within 18 months. The hyperthyroidism patients had all been newly diagnosed, and their disease duration was under 2 months. Their ages ranged from 18 to 65 years. The CDR3 runs to 14 residues. Trimming took 8 bases from V and 2 from J, leaving 12 bases between them. Germline V gene lookup returns CDR1 SNHLY and CDR2 FYNNEI.

Source material: blood. The sequence derives from a woman aged 45-59 years with Graves' hyperthyroidism. This rearrangement joins TRBV2 to TRBJ2-2; tentative D call: TRBD1 (7 bases). This CDR3 is CASGGTANTGELFF. CDR3 DNA: TGTGCCAGCGGGGGGACAGCAAACACCGGGGAGCTGTTTTTT.